Sequencing of this TCR beta chain was carried out in a study of PD-1 blockade in classical Hodgkin lymphoma. Looking at the study overall: It was nivolumab at 3 mg/kg, given intravenously every 2 weeks, that patients received. Overall study findings and caveats: With CD4+ cells, TCR diversity rose significantly by C4D1, but not with CD8+ cells. Baseline TCR diversity was reportedly lower in newly diagnosed patients than healthy donors. The diversity seen at baseline in complete responders resembled that of newly diagnosed patients.

Only in-frame clones appear in the TCRdb table, and some are missing; sequencing was by immunoSEQ multiplex PCR. The sample carries 98,000 or so clones, 70% to 90% recorded once. As regards this clone: The target antigen is unknown.

Every patient had relapsed following autologous stem cell transplantation, and cohorts differed in brentuximab vedotin exposure. This CDR3 region has 15 residues. V dropped 0 bases and J dropped 1 base, with 11 bases sitting between them. The germline V gene encodes CDR1 GTSNPN and CDR2 SVGIG (reference sequence). The TCR comes from a human donor with classical Hodgkin lymphoma. The V call is TRBV30, the J call TRBJ2-3; D uncertain. Sequenced material: peripheral blood mononuclear cells (PBMCs), taken before the second cycle of nivolumab. CDR3 sequence (DNA): TGTGCCTGGAGTGTAATCCCCTCGGGCACAGATACGCAGTATTTT. This gives the protein CAWSVIPSGTDTQYF.